Listed below are T cell receptor beta chains from one sample, sequenced in a study of T cell responses to AZD1222 COVID-19 vaccine. Here immunoSEQ multiplex PCR was the method, and the copy in TCRdb shows in-frame clones only, minus some. This repertoire shows around 100,000 clones, around 87% found once; its top ten account for roughly 15%. Sequences were derived from peripheral blood, sampled on day 0 of AZD1222 vaccination. The receptor source for this set is an adult in good health. CDR3s include the opening cysteine and the closing phenylalanine or tryptophan. A D gene is named only where the DNA matches it firmly. Size is stated for part of the rows, as once, few or many counts, or as a class when the clone is expanded.

CDR3 length | J gene | D gene | V gene | clone size | CDR3 protein | CDR3 DNA
13 | TRBJ2-7 | - | TRBV10-3 | - | CAISDSGSYEQYF | TGTGCCATCAGTGATTCCGGATCCTACGAGCAGTACTTC
19 | TRBJ2-2 | - | TRBV7-3 | few | CASSLRIDSGRENTGELFF | TGTGCCAGCAGCTTAAGAATAGATTCTGGCCGAGAGAACACCGGGGAGCTGTTTTTT
14 | TRBJ1-5 | - | TRBV6-5 | - | CASSFSSGNQPQHF | TGTGCCAGCAGTTTTTCGTCCGGGAATCAGCCCCAGCATTTT
10 | TRBJ1-1 | - | TRBV2 | - | CASSEQGAFF | TGTGCCAGCAGTGAACAGGGGGCTTTCTTT
13 | TRBJ2-7 | - | TRBV7-9 | - | CASSLIGSAEQYF | TGTGCCAGCAGCTTAATAGGGTCTGCCGAGCAGTACTTC
12 | TRBJ1-2 | - | TRBV15 | - | CATSRPSVGYTF | TGTGCCACCAGCAGACCCTCAGTCGGCTACACCTTC
11 | TRBJ2-5 | - | TRBV20-1 | - | CSKRDQETQYF | TGCAGTAAGCGGGACCAAGAGACCCAGTACTTC
12 | TRBJ2-1 | TRBD2 | TRBV7-3 | few | CASSGSGNEQFF | TGTGCCAGCAGCGGTAGCGGGAATGAGCAGTTCTTC
17 | TRBJ2-3 | TRBD2 | TRBV5-1 | - | CASRGLAGGPREDTQYF | TGCGCCAGCAGGGGACTAGCGGGAGGGCCGAGGGAAGATACGCAGTATTTT
15 | TRBJ1-5 | TRBD1 | TRBV6-5 | - | CASRSDRGIVQPQHF | TGTGCCAGCAGATCCGACAGGGGAATCGTTCAGCCCCAGCATTTT
13 | TRBJ1-3 | - | TRBV6-6 | - | CASSGGTGNTIYF | TGTGCCAGCAGTGGTGGAACGGGAAACACCATATATTTT
16 | TRBJ1-5 | TRBD1 | TRBV12-5 | - | CASGLVTGGAGQPQHF | TGTGCTAGTGGTTTGGTAACAGGGGGCGCCGGTCAGCCCCAGCATTTT
14 | TRBJ2-7 | TRBD1 | TRBV28 | - | CASSSGQGTYEQYF | TGTGCCAGCAGTTCAGGACAGGGTACCTACGAGCAGTACTTC
13 | TRBJ2-7 | - | TRBV5-1 | - | CASSPDPSYEQYF | TGCGCCAGCAGCCCGGATCCCTCCTACGAGCAGTACTTC
15 | TRBJ1-1 | TRBD1 | TRBV28 | - | CASSSKQGGRTEAFF | TGTGCCAGCAGTTCGAAACAGGGGGGACGCACTGAAGCTTTCTTT
15 | TRBJ1-5 | TRBD1 | TRBV10-3 | - | CAISALTGADQPQHF | TGTGCCATCAGTGCCCTCACAGGGGCGGACCAGCCCCAGCATTTT
14 | TRBJ2-3 | - | TRBV19 | - | CASSTGQSTDTQYF | TGTGCCAGTAGTACCGGACAGAGCACAGATACGCAGTATTTT
12 | TRBJ1-2 | - | TRBV18 | - | CASSGEGYGYTF | TGTGCCAGCTCGGGTGAGGGCTATGGCTACACCTTC
16 | TRBJ1-2 | TRBD1 | TRBV25-1 | - | CASSELDRAGTYGYTF | TGTGCCAGCAGTGAACTCGACAGGGCCGGAACGTATGGCTACACCTTC
16 | TRBJ1-2 | TRBD1 | TRBV27 | - | CASSLSFIGTGDGYTF | TGTGCCAGCAGTTTATCGTTTATAGGGACAGGGGATGGCTACACCTTC
15 | TRBJ2-4 | TRBD1 | TRBV6-2/TRBV6-3 | - | CASSYSTGGKNIQYF | TGTGCCAGCAGTTACTCGACAGGGGGCAAAAACATTCAGTACTTC
15 | TRBJ2-1 | TRBD2 | TRBV24-1 | - | CATRHRDYTMGEQFF | TGTGCCACCAGACACCGGGACTATACAATGGGTGAGCAGTTCTTC
16 | TRBJ2-3 | - | TRBV19 | - | CASRGAGHRGSDTQYF | TGTGCCAGTAGGGGGGCGGGCCACCGGGGCTCGGATACGCAGTATTTT
16 | TRBJ2-1 | - | TRBV18 | - | CASSPFEGGNYNEQFF | TGTGCCAGCTCACCGTTCGAGGGAGGCAACTACAATGAGCAGTTCTTC
14 | TRBJ1-2 | - | TRBV18 | once | CASSPDIEVYGYTF | TGTGCCAGCTCACCAGACATTGAGGTCTATGGCTACACCTTC
17 | TRBJ2-3 | - | TRBV5-5 | - | CASSLSDPGHFTDTQYF | TGTGCCAGCAGCTTATCCGACCCGGGACACTTCACAGATACGCAGTATTTT
16 | TRBJ1-6 | - | TRBV5-1 | - | CASSLEGSGTNSPLHF | TGCGCCAGCAGCTTGGAGGGTAGTGGAACAAATTCACCCCTCCACTTT
13 | TRBJ2-1 | TRBD2 | TRBV19 | - | CASRTSGYNEQFF | TGTGCCAGTAGGACTAGCGGCTACAATGAGCAGTTCTTC
13 | TRBJ1-2 | TRBD1 | TRBV5-6 | - | CASTEDRGHGYTF | TGTGCCAGCACTGAGGACAGGGGGCATGGCTACACCTTC
18 | TRBJ2-7 | TRBD1 | TRBV27 | - | CASSSGQGAEFLPYEQYF | TGTGCCAGCAGTTCCGGACAGGGGGCGGAATTTCTCCCTTACGAGCAGTACTTC
12 | TRBJ1-5 | - | TRBV6-5 | once | CASRNRDQPQHF | TGTGCCAGCAGGAACAGGGATCAGCCCCAGCATTTT
12 | TRBJ2-1 | TRBD2 | TRBV2 | - | CAGRGGGNEQFF | TGTGCCGGCCGGGGGGGCGGCAATGAGCAGTTCTTC
12 | TRBJ1-2 | - | TRBV19 | - | CASGDRNYGYTF | TGTGCCAGCGGCGACAGGAACTATGGCTACACCTTC
14 | TRBJ1-2 | TRBD1 | TRBV5-4 | - | CASRPADRGYGYTF | TGTGCCAGCAGGCCCGCAGACAGGGGCTATGGCTACACCTTC
13 | TRBJ1-4 | TRBD1 | TRBV27 | - | CASSALTGRKLFF | TGTGCCAGCAGTGCACTGACAGGGAGAAAACTGTTTTTT
14 | TRBJ1-2 | - | TRBV11-3 | - | CASSTRKAGYGYTF | TGTGCCAGCAGCACCCGTAAAGCTGGCTATGGCTACACCTTC
16 | TRBJ1-1 | - | TRBV5-1 | - | CASSSRGGAGNTEAFF | TGCGCCAGCAGCTCCCGGGGGGGCGCCGGGAACACTGAAGCTTTCTTT
15 | TRBJ1-1 | - | TRBV11-2 | - | CASSLAADMNTEAFF | TGTGCCAGCAGCTTAGCCGCGGACATGAACACTGAAGCTTTCTTT
15 | TRBJ2-7 | TRBD2 | TRBV18 | - | CASSPGQRGFYEQYF | TGTGCCAGCTCACCAGGCCAGCGGGGATTCTACGAGCAGTACTTC
15 | TRBJ2-7 | - | TRBV6-5 | once | CASSYGALASGEQYF | TGTGCCAGCAGTTACGGAGCCCTAGCGAGCGGCGAGCAGTACTTC
15 | TRBJ2-7 | - | TRBV27 | - | CASSLAGLESYEQYF | TGTGCCAGCAGTTTGGCAGGACTGGAGAGCTACGAGCAGTACTTC
13 | TRBJ2-7 | - | TRBV6-5 | - | CASSQGGSYEQYF | TGTGCCAGCAGTCAGGGGGGGAGCTACGAGCAGTACTTC